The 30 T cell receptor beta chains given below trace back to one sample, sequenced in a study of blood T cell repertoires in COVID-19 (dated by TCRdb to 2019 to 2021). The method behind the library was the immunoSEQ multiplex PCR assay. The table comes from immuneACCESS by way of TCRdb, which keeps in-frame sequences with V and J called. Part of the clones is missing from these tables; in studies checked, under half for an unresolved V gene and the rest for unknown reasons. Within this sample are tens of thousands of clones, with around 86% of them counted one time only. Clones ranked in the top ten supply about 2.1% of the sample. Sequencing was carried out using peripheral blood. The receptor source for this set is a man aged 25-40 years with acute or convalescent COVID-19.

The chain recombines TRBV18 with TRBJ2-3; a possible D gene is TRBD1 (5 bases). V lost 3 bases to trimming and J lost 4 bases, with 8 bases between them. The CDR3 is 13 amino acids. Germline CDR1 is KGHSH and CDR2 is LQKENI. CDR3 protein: CASSPQGSDTQYF. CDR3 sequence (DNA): TGTGCCAGCTCACCTCAGGGATCAGATACGCAGTATTTT.

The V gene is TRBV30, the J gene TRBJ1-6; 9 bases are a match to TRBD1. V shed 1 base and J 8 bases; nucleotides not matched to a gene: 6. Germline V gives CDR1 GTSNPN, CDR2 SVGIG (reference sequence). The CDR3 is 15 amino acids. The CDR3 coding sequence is TGTGCCTGGAGTGACGGACAGGGGAGAGATTCACCCCTCCACTTT. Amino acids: CAWSDGQGRDSPLHF.

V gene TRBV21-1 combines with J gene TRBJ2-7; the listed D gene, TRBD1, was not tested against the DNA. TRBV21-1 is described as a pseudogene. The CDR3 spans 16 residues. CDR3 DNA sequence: TGTGCCAGCAGCGCCCCGGGACAGCGGGTCCCCTACGAGCAGTACGTC. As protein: CASSAPGQRVPYEQYV.

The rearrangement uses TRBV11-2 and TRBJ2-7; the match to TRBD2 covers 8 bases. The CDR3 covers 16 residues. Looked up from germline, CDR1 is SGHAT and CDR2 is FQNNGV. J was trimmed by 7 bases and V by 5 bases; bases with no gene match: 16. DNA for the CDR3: TGTGCCAGCAGCCATTCGTCCGGGGGGGGGCCGATGGAGCAGTACGTC. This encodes CASSHSSGGGPMEQYV.

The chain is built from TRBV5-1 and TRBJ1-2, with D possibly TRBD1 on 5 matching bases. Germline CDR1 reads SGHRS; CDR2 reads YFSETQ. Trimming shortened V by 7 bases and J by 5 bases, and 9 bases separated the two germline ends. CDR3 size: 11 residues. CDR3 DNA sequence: TGCGCCAGCGGGGGGGGTTATGGCTACACCTTC. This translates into CASGGGYGYTF.

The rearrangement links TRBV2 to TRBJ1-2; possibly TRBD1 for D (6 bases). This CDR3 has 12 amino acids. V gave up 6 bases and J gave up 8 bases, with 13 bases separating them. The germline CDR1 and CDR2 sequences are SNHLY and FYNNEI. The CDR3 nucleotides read TGTGCCAGCAGAGGGGACGGACAGGGCTACACCTTC. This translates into CASRGDGQGYTF.

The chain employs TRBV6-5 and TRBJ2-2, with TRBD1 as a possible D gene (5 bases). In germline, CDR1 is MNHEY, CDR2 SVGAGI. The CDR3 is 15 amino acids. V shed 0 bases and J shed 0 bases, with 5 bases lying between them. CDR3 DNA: TGTGCCAGCAGTTACTCAGGGGCGAACACCGGGGAGCTGTTTTTT. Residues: CASSYSGANTGELFF.

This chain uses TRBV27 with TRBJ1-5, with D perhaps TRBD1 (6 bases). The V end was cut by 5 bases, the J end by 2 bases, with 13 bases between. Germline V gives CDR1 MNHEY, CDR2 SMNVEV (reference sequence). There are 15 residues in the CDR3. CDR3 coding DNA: TGTGCCAGCAGTGACAGGTATGGGGGCAATCAGCCCCAGCATTTT. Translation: CASSDRYGGNQPQHF.

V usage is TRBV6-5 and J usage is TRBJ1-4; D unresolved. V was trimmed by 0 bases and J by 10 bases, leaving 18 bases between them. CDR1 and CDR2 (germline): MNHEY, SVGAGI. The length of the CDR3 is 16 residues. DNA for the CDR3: TGTGCCAGCAGTTACTCGAGCACAGCCGAAGAGGGAAAACTGTTTTTT. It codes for CASSYSSTAEEGKLFF.

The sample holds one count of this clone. The CDR3 bases are TGTGCCATCAGTGAGTTACCGGGACAGGACCAAGAGACCCAGTACTTC. Protein product: CAISELPGQDQETQYF. The chain employs TRBV10-3 and TRBJ2-5; 8 bases line up with TRBD1. The CDR3 covers 16 residues. Trimming cost V 1 base and J 0 bases; bases outside gene matches: 4. Germline V CDR1 and CDR2: ENHRY, SYGVKD.

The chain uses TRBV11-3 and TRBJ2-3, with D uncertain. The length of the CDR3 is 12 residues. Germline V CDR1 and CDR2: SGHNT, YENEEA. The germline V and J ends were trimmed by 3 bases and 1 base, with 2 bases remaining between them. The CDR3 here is CASSFGTDTQYF. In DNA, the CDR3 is TGTGCCAGCAGCTTCGGCACAGATACGCAGTATTTT.

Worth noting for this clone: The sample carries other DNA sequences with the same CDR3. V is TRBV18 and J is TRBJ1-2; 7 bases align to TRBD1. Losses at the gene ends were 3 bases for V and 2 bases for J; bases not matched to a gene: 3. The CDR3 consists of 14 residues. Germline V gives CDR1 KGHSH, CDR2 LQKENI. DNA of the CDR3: TGTGCCAGCTCACCGCGGACAGGAAACTATGGCTACACCTTC. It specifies CASSPRTGNYGYTF.

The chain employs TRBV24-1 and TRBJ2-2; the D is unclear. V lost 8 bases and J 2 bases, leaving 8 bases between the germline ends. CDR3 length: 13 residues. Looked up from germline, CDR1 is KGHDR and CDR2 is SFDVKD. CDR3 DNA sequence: TGTGCCACCACTCACAGTAACACCGGGGAGCTGTTTTTT. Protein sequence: CATTHSNTGELFF.

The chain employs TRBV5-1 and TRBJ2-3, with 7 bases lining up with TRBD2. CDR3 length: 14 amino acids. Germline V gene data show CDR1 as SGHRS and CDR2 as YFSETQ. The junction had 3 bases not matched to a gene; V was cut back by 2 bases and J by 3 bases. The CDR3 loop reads CASSFGGSTDTQYF. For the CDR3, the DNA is TGCGCCAGCAGCTTTGGCGGGAGTACAGATACGCAGTATTTT.

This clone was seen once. CDR3 in DNA: TGTGCCAGCAGTCCCCGGGGCGGGATCTCCGGGGAGCAGTACTTC. Translation: CASSPRGGISGEQYF. The rearrangement links TRBV27 to TRBJ2-7, with D possibly matching TRBD2 (6 bases). The CDR3 contains 15 residues. The ends were cut back, 5 bases at V and 7 bases at J, with 21 bases in the middle. From germline, CDR1 is MNHEY and CDR2 SMNVEV (reference sequence).

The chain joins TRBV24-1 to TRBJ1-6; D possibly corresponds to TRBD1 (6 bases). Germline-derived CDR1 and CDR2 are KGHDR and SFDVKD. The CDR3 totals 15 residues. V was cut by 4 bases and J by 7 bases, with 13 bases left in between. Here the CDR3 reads CATSDPQGSNSPLHF. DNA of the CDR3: TGTGCCACCAGTGACCCACAGGGTTCAAATTCACCCCTCCACTTT.

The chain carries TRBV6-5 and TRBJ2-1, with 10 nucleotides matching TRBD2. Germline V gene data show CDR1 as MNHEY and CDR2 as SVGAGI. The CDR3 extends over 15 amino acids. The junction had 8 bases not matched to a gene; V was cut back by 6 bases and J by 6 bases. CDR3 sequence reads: CASSSSGGRFNEQFF. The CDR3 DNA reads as TGTGCCAGCAGCTCTAGCGGGGGCCGCTTCAATGAGCAGTTCTTC.

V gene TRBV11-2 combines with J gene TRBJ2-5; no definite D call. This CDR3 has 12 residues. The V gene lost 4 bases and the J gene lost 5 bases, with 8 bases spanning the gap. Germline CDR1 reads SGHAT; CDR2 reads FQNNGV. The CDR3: CASSSPSETQYF. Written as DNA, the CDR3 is TGTGCCAGCAGCTCCCCTTCGGAGACCCAGTACTTC.

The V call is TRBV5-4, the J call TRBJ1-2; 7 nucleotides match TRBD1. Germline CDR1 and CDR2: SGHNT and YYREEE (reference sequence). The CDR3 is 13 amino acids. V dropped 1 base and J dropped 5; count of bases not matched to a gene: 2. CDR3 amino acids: CASSLNRGYGYTF. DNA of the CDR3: TGTGCCAGCAGCTTGAACAGGGGATATGGCTACACCTTC.

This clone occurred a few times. The CDR3 DNA reads as TGTGCCAGTAGTTCGACTAGCGGGGGAGAGAAAAACATTCAGTACTTC. This codes for CASSSTSGGEKNIQYF. This chain connects TRBV19 to TRBJ2-4; 12 bases line up with TRBD2. Unmatched junction bases numbered 6, after V lost 5 bases and J lost 4 bases. CDR3 size: 16 residues. Germline assignment: CDR1 LNHDA and CDR2 SQIVND (reference sequence).

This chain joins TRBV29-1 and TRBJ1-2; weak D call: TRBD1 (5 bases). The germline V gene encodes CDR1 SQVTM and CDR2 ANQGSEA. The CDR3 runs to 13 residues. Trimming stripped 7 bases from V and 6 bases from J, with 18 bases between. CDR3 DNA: TGCAGCGCGGCCGCCGGGACTGAGCATGGCTACACCTTC. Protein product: CSAAAGTEHGYTF.

This chain's CDR3 is CASSSAGDYGYTF. In DNA form, the CDR3 reads TGTGCCAGCAGCTCTGCGGGGGACTATGGCTACACCTTC. The gene calls are TRBV7-9 and TRBJ1-2; D perhaps matches TRBD1 (5 bases). The CDR3 spans 13 residues. Germline-derived CDR1 and CDR2 are SEHNR and FQNEAQ (reference sequence). Trimming took off 4 bases at V and 3 bases at J, with 9 bases between the two ends.

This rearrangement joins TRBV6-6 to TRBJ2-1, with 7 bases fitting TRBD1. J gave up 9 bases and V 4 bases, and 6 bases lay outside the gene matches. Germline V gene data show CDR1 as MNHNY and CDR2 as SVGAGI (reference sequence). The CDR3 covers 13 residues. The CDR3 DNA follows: TGTGCCAGCAGTTCCGGACAGGTCACTGAGCAGTTCTTC. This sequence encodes CASSSGQVTEQFF.

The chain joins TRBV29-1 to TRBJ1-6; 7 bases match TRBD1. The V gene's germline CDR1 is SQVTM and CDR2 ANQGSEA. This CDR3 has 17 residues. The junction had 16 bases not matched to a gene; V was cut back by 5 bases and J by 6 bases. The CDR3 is CSVRVGKGAAFNSPLHF. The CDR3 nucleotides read TGCAGCGTTCGGGTCGGAAAGGGGGCGGCCTTTAATTCACCCCTCCACTTT.

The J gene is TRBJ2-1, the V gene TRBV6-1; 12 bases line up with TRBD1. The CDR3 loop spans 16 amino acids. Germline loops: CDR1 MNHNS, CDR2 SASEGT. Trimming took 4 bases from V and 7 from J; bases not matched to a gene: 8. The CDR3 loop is CASSVLGTGGFNEQFF. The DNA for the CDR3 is TGTGCCAGCAGTGTTTTGGGGACAGGGGGCTTTAATGAGCAGTTCTTC.

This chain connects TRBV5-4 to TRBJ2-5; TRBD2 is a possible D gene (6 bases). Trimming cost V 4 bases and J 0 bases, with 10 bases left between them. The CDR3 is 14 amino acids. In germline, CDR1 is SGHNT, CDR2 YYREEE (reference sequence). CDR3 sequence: CASSRGGYQETQYF. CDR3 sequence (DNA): TGTGCCAGCAGCCGGGGAGGCTACCAAGAGACCCAGTACTTC.

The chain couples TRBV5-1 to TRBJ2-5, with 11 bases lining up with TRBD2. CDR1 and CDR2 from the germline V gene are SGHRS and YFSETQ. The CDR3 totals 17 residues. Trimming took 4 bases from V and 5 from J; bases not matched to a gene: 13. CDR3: CASSTYPSGGTQETQYF. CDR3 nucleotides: TGCGCCAGCAGCACCTACCCTAGCGGGGGGACTCAGGAGACCCAGTACTTC.

CDR3 loop: CASSPETGLNTEAFF. The CDR3 DNA reads TGTGCCAGCAGCCCGGAGACAGGGTTGAACACTGAAGCTTTCTTT. V gene TRBV5-5 combines with J gene TRBJ1-1, with 7 nucleotides matching TRBD1. This CDR3 has 15 amino acids. The germline gives CDR1 SGHKS, CDR2 YYEKEE (reference sequence). After removal of 4 bases from V and 0 bases from J, the junction contained 6 bases not matched to a gene.

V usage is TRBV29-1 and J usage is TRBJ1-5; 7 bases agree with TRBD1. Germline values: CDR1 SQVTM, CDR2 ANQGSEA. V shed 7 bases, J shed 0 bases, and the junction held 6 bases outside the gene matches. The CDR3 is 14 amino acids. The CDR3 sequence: CSASNRGSNQPQHF. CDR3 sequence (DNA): TGCAGCGCCTCAAACAGGGGTAGCAATCAGCCCCAGCATTTT.

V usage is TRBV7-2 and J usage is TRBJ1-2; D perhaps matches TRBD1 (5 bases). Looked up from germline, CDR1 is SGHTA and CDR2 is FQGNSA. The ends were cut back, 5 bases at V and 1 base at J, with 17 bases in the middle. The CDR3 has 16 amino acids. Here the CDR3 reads CASSPGGAGDNYGYTF. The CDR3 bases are TGTGCCAGCAGCCCAGGTGGGGCTGGGGATAACTATGGCTACACCTTC.